A selection of T cell receptor beta chains follows, all from one sample in a study of blood T cells in healthy people across ages. Using its own MiXCR run on the 5' RACE reads, TCRdb lists one record per CDR3 protein. Here the sample spans some 1.4 million distinct CDR3 sequences, roughly 40% being singletons. Input material: blood. The receptors were sampled from a woman aged 18-29 years in good health. CDR3s include the opening cysteine and the closing phenylalanine or tryptophan. The D gene is left open where the match is weak. The size field is filled for only some rows; it gives once, few, many or a size class.

j_call clone_size v_call d_call cdr3_aa cdr3_nt
TRBJ2-4 . TRBV10-3 TRBD2 CAISESGTSGSENIQYF TGTGCCATCAGTGAGTCGGGGACTAGCGGGAGCGAAAACATTCAGTACTTC
TRBJ2-3 . TRBV20-1 . CSARRGDATDTQYF TGCAGTGCCCGGCGGGGCGATGCCACAGATACGCAGTATTTT
TRBJ2-7 . TRBV27 TRBD1 CASGPDRSPFYEQYF TGTGCCAGCGGCCCGGACAGGTCCCCCTTCTACGAGCAGTACTTC
TRBJ2-3 . TRBV20-1 TRBD2 CSARGLADSDTDTQYF TGCAGTGCTAGAGGACTAGCGGACTCCGACACAGATACGCAGTATTTT
TRBJ1-5 . TRBV5-1 . CASSSNPQGWDNNQPQHF TGCGCCAGCAGCTCCAACCCGCAGGGTTGGGACAACAATCAGCCCCAGCATTTT
TRBJ1-5 . TRBV30 TRBD1 CAWRGQGDHQPQHF TGTGCCTGGAGGGGACAGGGGGATCATCAGCCCCAGCATTTT
TRBJ2-3 . TRBV6-6 . CSSGSGVTDTQYF TGTTCCTCAGGTAGCGGAGTCACAGATACGCAGTATTTT
TRBJ1-1 . TRBV6-4 . CASRARVMNTEAFF TGTGCCAGCAGAGCGCGCGTAATGAACACTGAAGCTTTCTTT
TRBJ2-1 few TRBV14 TRBD2 CASSQELAGGPEQFF TGTGCCAGCAGCCAAGAACTAGCGGGAGGGCCTGAGCAGTTCTTC
TRBJ2-7 . TRBV12-3/TRBV12-4 TRBD1 CASSQLTGGEQYF TGTGCCAGCAGTCAACTTACAGGGGGCGAGCAGTACTTC
TRBJ1-2 . TRBV12-3/TRBV12-4 TRBD1 CASSFGSTGGGSNYGYTF TGTGCCAGCAGTTTTGGGTCGACAGGGGGCGGATCTAACTATGGCTACACCTTC
TRBJ2-2 few TRBV27 TRBD1 CASSPADRAITGELFF TGTGCCAGCAGCCCCGCCGACAGGGCGATCACCGGGGAGCTGTTTTTT
TRBJ1-1 . TRBV20-1 . CSAREQDINTFF TGCAGTGCTAGGGAGCAGGATATTAATACTTTCTTT
TRBJ2-1 few TRBV28 TRBD2 CASSLAGGPLEQFF TGTGCCAGCAGTTTGGCGGGGGGGCCCTTGGAGCAGTTCTTC
TRBJ1-2 . TRBV19 . CASSMRQSYGYTF TGTGCCAGTAGTATGAGGCAGTCCTATGGCTACACCTTC
TRBJ2-7 once TRBV6-1 . CASRSEAYNEQYF TGTGCCAGCAGAAGCGAGGCCTACAATGAGCAGTACTTC
TRBJ2-5 . TRBV7-9 . CASSSKRRIQETQYF TGTGCCAGCAGCTCTAAGAGGAGGATCCAAGAGACCCAGTACTTC
TRBJ2-1 . TRBV5-1 . CASSQGFSYKEQFF TGCGCCAGCAGTCAGGGGTTCTCCTACAAGGAGCAGTTCTTC
TRBJ2-5 many TRBV10-3 . CAISGGNQETQYF TGTGCCATCAGTGGCGGAAACCAAGAGACCCAGTACTTC
TRBJ2-3 many TRBV15 TRBD2 CATSRDRGLADTQYF TGTGCCACCAGCAGAGATAGGGGACTAGCAGATACGCAGTATTTT
TRBJ2-7 . TRBV5-4 . CASSYDRLSSYEQYF TGTGCCAGCAGCTACGACCGATTAAGCTCCTACGAGCAGTACTTC
TRBJ2-7 few TRBV18 TRBD2 CASSPPAGAPHEQYF TGTGCCAGCTCACCACCGGCGGGAGCCCCCCACGAGCAGTACTTC
TRBJ2-1 . TRBV10-3 TRBD2 CAIRNSGGVYNEQFF TGTGCCATCAGGAATAGCGGGGGGGTGTACAATGAGCAGTTCTTC
TRBJ2-7 few TRBV28 . CASNYGRGYEQYF TGTGCCAGCAACTACGGGAGAGGGTACGAGCAGTACTTC
TRBJ2-1 few TRBV5-1 TRBD1 CASSPEVATGRLGNEQFF TGCGCCAGCAGCCCGGAAGTCGCGACAGGGAGACTGGGGAATGAGCAGTTCTTC
TRBJ2-5 few TRBV20-1 TRBD2 CSARASGTIETQYF TGCAGTGCTAGGGCTAGCGGGACTATCGAGACCCAGTACTTC
TRBJ2-7 . TRBV25-1 . CASSVTDEQYF TGTGCCAGCAGTGTGACAGATGAGCAGTACTTC
TRBJ1-2 . TRBV7-2 . CAGSLLEANYGYTF TGTGCCGGCAGCTTACTCGAAGCGAACTATGGCTACACCTTC
TRBJ2-7 . TRBV12-3/TRBV12-4 . CASSPNAGTPNRFYEQYF TGTGCCAGCAGCCCCAATGCCGGGACCCCCAACCGGTTCTACGAGCAGTACTTC
TRBJ2-2 . TRBV5-5 TRBD2 CASSSDPERGQNTGELFF TGTGCCAGCAGCTCTGACCCTGAGCGGGGGCAGAACACCGGGGAGCTGTTTTTT
TRBJ1-2 few TRBV5-1 TRBD1 CASGTGDHYGYTF TGCGCCAGCGGGACAGGGGATCACTATGGCTACACCTTC
TRBJ2-7 few TRBV5-1 . CASSLAESLSYEQYF TGCGCCAGCAGCTTGGCCGAGAGCCTCTCCTACGAGCAGTACTTC
TRBJ1-2 . TRBV5-6 . CASSTPGGSNGYTF TGTGCCAGCAGCACCCCGGGAGGGAGCAATGGCTACACCTTC
TRBJ2-3 . TRBV11-2 TRBD2 CASSFGLARGTDTQYF TGTGCCAGCAGCTTCGGACTAGCGCGAGGCACAGATACGCAGTATTTT
TRBJ2-5 . TRBV20-1 . CSVGASETQYF TGCAGTGTGGGCGCTTCGGAGACCCAGTACTTC